Ten or more counts support the clone carrying this T cell receptor (beta chain). The sample belongs to a study of T cells in Graves' hyperthyroidism and ophthalmopathy. Amplification yielded TCR beta CDR3 regions, with RNA transcripts as the source. Researchers ran a first-round RT-PCR on the TCR CDR3 using the HTBI primer set. Via MiXCR, TCRdb re-called the multiplex PCR reads, giving one row per CDR3 protein. The sample includes about 200,000 distinct CDR3 sequences, about a sixth of them seen just once. Patients were excluded because of uncontrolled infection, other autoimmune disease, pregnancy or lactation. The sample taken for sequencing was blood. This TCR came from a man in his forties or fifties with Graves' hyperthyroidism.

This chain's CDR3 is CASSLALGEQFF. In DNA, the CDR3 is TGTGCCAGCAGCTTAGCCTTAGGGGAGCAGTTCTTC. This chain links TRBV11-2 with TRBJ2-1; D call uncertain. V dropped 1 base and J dropped 10 bases, with 8 bases sitting between them. This CDR3 contains 12 residues. CDR1 is SGHAT and CDR2 is FQNNGV in the germline V gene.